These 32 T cell receptor beta chains were all obtained from the same sample, sequenced in a study of shared clonotypes between healthy human individuals. The protocol was immunoSEQ multiplex PCR, while the TCRdb copy is restricted to in-frame clones and leaves out a portion. The sample includes almost 700,000 clones, around 90% seen only once; the top ten take 24%. Cells designated naive CD8 were CD45RO-negative and were positively selected for CCR7, with terminally differentiated effector memory CD45RA+ cells excluded. What was sequenced was naive CD8+ T cells sorted from blood. These receptors came from a man under 40 in good health.

The J gene is TRBJ1-4, the V gene TRBV7-6; D is ambiguous. This CDR3 has 15 amino acids. Germline CDR1 reads SGHVS; CDR2 reads FNYEAQ. V lost 0 bases and J lost 4, with 9 bases in between. Here the CDR3 reads CASSLAGNLNEKLFF. In DNA, the CDR3 is TGTGCCAGCAGCTTAGCGGGAAACCTTAATGAAAAACTGTTTTTT.

The chain uses TRBV28 and TRBJ2-3; TRBD1 agrees at 9 bases. This CDR3 has 13 amino acids. The germline V gene encodes CDR1 MDHEN and CDR2 SYDVKM. J lost 6 bases, V lost 8 bases, and 6 bases had no gene match. In DNA form, the CDR3 reads TGTGCCAGCGAGGGACAGGGTTTTGATACGCAGTATTTT. Translating gives CASEGQGFDTQYF.

The chain couples TRBV11-2 to TRBJ2-7; D remains ambiguous. The germline V gene encodes CDR1 SGHAT and CDR2 FQNNGV. V dropped 3 bases and J dropped 0 bases, with 9 bases sitting between them. The CDR3 spans 14 residues. The CDR3 loop is CASSFGPSSYEQYF. Written as DNA, the CDR3 is TGTGCCAGCAGCTTCGGACCAAGCTCCTACGAGCAGTACTTC.

The chain is built from TRBV18 and TRBJ2-1; 13 nucleotides match TRBD2. CDR3 length: 16 residues. Germline V gene sequence: CDR1 KGHSH, CDR2 LQKENI. V lost 4 bases, J lost 3 bases, and 3 bases stayed unmatched. The CDR3 DNA follows: TGTGCCAGCTCACTCCGGACTAGCGGGAGCTACAATGAGCAGTTCTTC. This translates into CASSLRTSGSYNEQFF.

V is TRBV30 and J is TRBJ1-4, with D possibly TRBD1 on 5 matching bases. The CDR3 runs to 11 residues. Trimming removed 5 bases at V and 5 bases at J, with 6 bases between. The germline V gene encodes CDR1 GTSNPN and CDR2 SVGIG (reference sequence). CDR3 nucleotide sequence: TGTGCCTGGGACAGAAATGAAAAACTGTTTTTT. Its translation: CAWDRNEKLFF. The entire variable domain, with the rest obtained from reference TRBV30 and TRBJ1-4, is as follows: SQTIHQWPATLVQPVGSPLSLECTVEGTSNPNLYWYRQAAGRGLQLLFYSVGIGQISSEVPQNLSASRPQDRQFILSSKKLLLSDSGFYLCAWDRNEKLFFGSGTQLSVL.

A remark on this clone: The identical CDR3 is also encoded by other nucleotide sequences in the sample. The chain has TRBV29-1 and TRBJ2-7; 9 positions match TRBD2. The CDR3 is 13 residues long. With 5 bases clipped from V and 2 bases from J, the junction kept 4 bases outside the gene matches. CDR1 and CDR2 from the germline V gene are SQVTM and ANQGSEA. The CDR3 sequence is CSVLAGVAYEQYF. Written as DNA, the CDR3 is TGCAGCGTTTTAGCGGGAGTAGCCTACGAGCAGTACTTC.

The chain employs TRBV11-3 and TRBJ1-5; 8 nucleotides agree with TRBD1. Trimming cost V 1 base and J 5 bases; bases outside gene matches: 4. The CDR3 extends over 15 amino acids. The V gene's germline CDR1 is SGHNT and CDR2 YENEEA. The CDR3 spells CASSLADREDQPQHF. CDR3 DNA: TGTGCCAGCAGCTTAGCGGACAGGGAGGATCAGCCCCAGCATTTT.

This chain connects TRBV27 to TRBJ2-5; D gene unclear. Germline CDR1 is MNHEY and CDR2 is SMNVEV (reference sequence). The CDR3 loop spans 12 amino acids. Trimming cost V 1 base and J 5 bases, with 5 bases left between them. DNA for the CDR3: TGTGCCAGCAGTTTATTGGGGGAGACCCAGTACTTC. As protein: CASSLLGETQYF.

The rearrangement joins TRBV10-3 to TRBJ1-1; the D gene is possibly TRBD1 (6 bases). Germline CDR1 and CDR2: ENHRY and SYGVKD. The CDR3 is 11 residues long. Between the trimmed V and J ends, which lost 4 bases and 7 bases, there was a span of 7 bases. This CDR3 is CAISAGDEAFF. The CDR3 bases are TGTGCCATCAGTGCAGGGGATGAAGCTTTCTTT.

This clone was picked up one time. The chain joins TRBV27 to TRBJ2-7; 12 bases map to TRBD2. V lost 4 bases and J lost 3; bases outside the gene matches: 7. The CDR3 consists of 16 residues. CDR1 is MNHEY, CDR2 SMNVEV, per germline (reference sequence). The CDR3 reads CASSSGLAGPHYEQYF. CDR3 DNA sequence: TGTGCCAGCAGTTCAGGACTAGCGGGGCCCCACTACGAGCAGTACTTC.

The chain carries TRBV27 and TRBJ2-5; D possibly corresponds to TRBD2 (6 bases). CDR3 size: 17 residues. The V and J ends lost 5 bases and 2 bases respectively, with 21 bases between them. Germline values: CDR1 MNHEY, CDR2 SMNVEV (reference sequence). The CDR3 protein is CASSTREIQDKQETQYF. The DNA for the CDR3 is TGTGCCAGCAGTACGCGGGAAATTCAAGACAAGCAAGAGACCCAGTACTTC.

The rearrangement links TRBV5-5 to TRBJ1-4; 7 bases match TRBD1. Germline CDR1 reads SGHKS; CDR2 reads YYEKEE (reference sequence). Unmatched junction bases numbered 2, after V lost 0 bases and J lost 0 bases. CDR3 size: 16 residues. CDR3 protein: CASSLAQGATNEKLFF. In DNA, the CDR3 is TGTGCCAGCAGCTTGGCCCAGGGGGCAACTAATGAAAAACTGTTTTTT.

This clone was picked up one time. This sequence joins TRBV27 and TRBJ2-1; 10 bases line up with TRBD2. This CDR3 has 17 amino acids. V lost 4 bases to trimming and J lost 7 bases; unmatched junction nucleotides: 13. Germline V lookup: CDR1 MNHEY, CDR2 SMNVEV (reference sequence). For the CDR3, the DNA is TGTGCCAGCAGTTCACCGACTAGCGGGTGGAAAGCTAATGAGCAGTTCTTC. It yields the protein CASSSPTSGWKANEQFF.

The chain has TRBV2 and TRBJ1-1, with D maybe TRBD1 (5 bases). The CDR3 length is 19 residues. In germline, CDR1 is SNHLY, CDR2 FYNNEI. The V gene lost 5 bases and the J gene lost 0 bases, with 25 bases spanning the gap. Here the CDR3 DNA reads TGTGCCAGCAGTCCACATCCATTTAGGGGCGGCGGGTTGAACACTGAAGCTTTCTTT. Protein: CASSPHPFRGGGLNTEAFF.

The chain couples TRBV15 to TRBJ1-5; D remains unclear. The CDR3 length is 14 residues. Germline V lookup: CDR1 LNHNV, CDR2 YYDKDF (reference sequence). Trimming removed 5 bases from V and 0 bases from J, with 8 bases in between. The CDR3 loop is CATSVTDSNQPQHF. The CDR3 nucleotides are TGTGCCACCAGCGTAACAGATAGCAATCAGCCCCAGCATTTT.

V is TRBV7-6 and J is TRBJ1-2, with 7 bases that match TRBD1. V shed 4 bases, J shed 2 bases, and the junction held 7 bases outside the gene matches. The CDR3 contains 15 residues. CDR1 SGHVS and CDR2 FNYEAQ come from the germline V gene. The CDR3 DNA reads TGTGCCAGCAGCTCAGGGAGGGGGCGAAACTATGGCTACACCTTC. Residues: CASSSGRGRNYGYTF. The full variable domain, its missing parts supplied by reference TRBV7-6 and TRBJ1-2, is GAGVSQSPRYKVTKRGQDVALRCDPISGHVSLYWYRQALGQGPEFLTYFNYEAQQDKSGLPNDRFSAERPEGSISTLTIQRTEQRDSAMYRCASSSGRGRNYGYTFGSGTRLTVV.

This clone turned up a few times. The V gene is TRBV7-9, the J gene TRBJ1-2, with D tentatively TRBD1 (6 bases). The CDR3 covers 12 residues. V lost 5 bases and J lost 10, with 14 bases in between. Germline values: CDR1 SEHNR, CDR2 FQNEAQ (reference sequence). CDR3 in amino acids: CASSAWEGDYTF. CDR3 in DNA: TGTGCCAGCAGCGCATGGGAGGGGGACTACACCTTC.

This clone was counted only a few times. The chain employs TRBV19 and TRBJ2-7; D perhaps matches TRBD2 (5 bases). The ends were cut back, 8 bases at V and 0 bases at J, with 8 bases in the middle. Germline values: CDR1 LNHDA, CDR2 SQIVND (reference sequence). This CDR3 is 12 amino acids long. CDR3 region: CASPAVSYEQYF. The CDR3 nucleotides read TGTGCCAGTCCAGCGGTCTCCTACGAGCAGTACTTC.

V usage is TRBV19 and J usage is TRBJ2-1; the D gene is possibly TRBD2 (6 bases). This CDR3 spans 14 amino acids. Germline V gene sequence: CDR1 LNHDA, CDR2 SQIVND (reference sequence). V was shortened by 1 base and J by 5 bases, with 9 bases between the two germline ends. This CDR3 reads CASSIAGVHNEQFF. Here the CDR3 DNA reads TGTGCCAGTAGTATAGCGGGAGTCCACAATGAGCAGTTCTTC.

The chain recombines TRBV6-6 with TRBJ2-7, with 10 bases identical to TRBD2. The germline V gene encodes CDR1 MNHNY and CDR2 SVGAGI (reference sequence). The ends lost 0 bases at V and 4 bases at J; junction bases unmatched: 3. The CDR3 is made up of 15 amino acids. The CDR3 DNA sequence: TGTGCCAGCAGTTACTCGGGTAGCGGGGGGTACGAGCAGTACTTC. Translation gives CASSYSGSGGYEQYF.

The CDR3, as DNA: TGTGCCAGCAGTGAACAAACAGGGAGGAGAAACATTCAGTACTTC. Protein sequence: CASSEQTGRRNIQYF. The chain links TRBV25-1 to TRBJ2-4; possibly TRBD1 or TRBD2 for D (6 bases each). This CDR3 spans 15 amino acids. The germline CDR1 and CDR2 sequences are MGHDK and SYGVNS. V dropped 2 bases and J dropped 6 bases, with 14 bases sitting between them.

To note about this clone: The identical CDR3 is also encoded by other nucleotide sequences in the sample. This chain uses TRBV5-5 with TRBJ2-7; D is ambiguous. The CDR3 loop spans 12 amino acids. Germline CDR1 SGHKS, CDR2 YYEKEE (reference sequence). Trimming took 1 base from V and 0 from J, leaving 2 bases between them. The CDR3 DNA sequence: TGTGCCAGCAGCTTGAGCTCCTACGAGCAGTACTTC. Translating it yields CASSLSSYEQYF.

CDR3 sequence: CASSHHLGSPYEQYF. CDR3 DNA: TGTGCCAGCAGCCACCATCTGGGATCCCCCTACGAGCAGTACTTC. This chain links TRBV7-9 with TRBJ2-7; D remains unclear. The CDR3 has 15 amino acids. V was trimmed by 5 bases and J by 2 bases, leaving 16 bases between them. Germline V gene data show CDR1 as SEHNR and CDR2 as FQNEAQ (reference sequence).

The chain combines TRBV5-1 with TRBJ2-7; 7 bases line up with TRBD1. Germline V gene data show CDR1 as SGHRS and CDR2 as YFSETQ. This CDR3 comprises 15 residues. V lost 0 bases and J lost 2; bases outside the gene matches: 5. CDR3 nucleotides: TGCGCCAGCAGCTTGGGGGCAGGGGGAACCTACGAGCAGTACTTC. It specifies CASSLGAGGTYEQYF.

The rearrangement links TRBV2 to TRBJ2-2, with 8 nucleotides matching TRBD1. V was pared by 10 bases and J by 1 base, with 5 bases of the junction left unmatched. CDR1 and CDR2 from the germline V gene are SNHLY and FYNNEI. The CDR3 totals 14 residues. Here the CDR3 reads CATSGTGNTGELFF. The CDR3 DNA sequence: TGTGCCACCTCCGGGACAGGGAACACCGGGGAGCTGTTTTTT.

The V call is TRBV4-1, the J call TRBJ2-7; 8 positions match TRBD2. Germline V gene sequence: CDR1 MGHRA, CDR2 YSYEKL. Trimming took 0 bases from V and 1 from J; bases not matched to a gene: 5. There are 16 residues in the CDR3. The CDR3 DNA sequence: TGCGCCAGCAGCCAAGATCTAGCGGGCAGGTCCTACGAGCAGTACTTC. Protein: CASSQDLAGRSYEQYF.

The chain uses TRBV11-2 and TRBJ1-5; D uncertain. The germline V and J ends were trimmed by 0 bases and 4 bases, with 4 bases remaining between them. The CDR3 has 13 residues. Germline CDR1 and CDR2: SGHAT and FQNNGV. CDR3 loop: CASSLDWNQPQHF. The DNA for the CDR3 is TGTGCCAGCAGCTTAGACTGGAATCAGCCCCAGCATTTT.

The chain recombines TRBV7-9 with TRBJ2-1; TRBD2 aligns across 9 bases. Germline V gives CDR1 SEHNR, CDR2 FQNEAQ (reference sequence). This CDR3 spans 13 amino acids. J was trimmed by 10 bases and V by 3 bases; bases with no gene match: 4. The CDR3 sequence is CASSLGLAAEQFF. CDR3 DNA sequence: TGTGCCAGCAGCTTGGGACTAGCAGCCGAGCAGTTCTTC.

The chain employs TRBV10-3 and TRBJ2-2; TRBD2 matches 9 bases. Germline V gene lookup returns CDR1 ENHRY and CDR2 SYGVKD. The CDR3 length is 16 residues. V was clipped by 3 bases and J by 7 bases; unmatched bases: 9. The CDR3 DNA reads TGTGCCATCAGTGACGCTGGGCCTAGCGGGAACGGGGAGCTGTTTTTT. This sequence encodes CAISDAGPSGNGELFF.

The J gene is TRBJ2-7, the V gene TRBV7-9; TRBD2 agrees at 8 bases. Germline CDR1 SEHNR, CDR2 FQNEAQ (reference sequence). The CDR3 totals 15 residues. V was clipped by 5 bases and J by 3 bases; unmatched bases: 9. CDR3 DNA: TGTGCCAGCAGCCAAACTAGCGGAACGTACTACGAGCAGTACTTC. Its translation is CASSQTSGTYYEQYF.

This clone was detected once. CDR3 loop: CASSLDTRGSGYTF. The CDR3 coding sequence is TGTGCCAGCAGCTTAGATACCAGGGGCTCTGGCTACACCTTC. V and J are TRBV7-9 and TRBJ1-2, with D maybe TRBD1 (6 bases). V was trimmed by 1 base and J by 7 bases, leaving 13 bases between them. Germline CDR1 SEHNR, CDR2 FQNEAQ (reference sequence). The CDR3 is 14 amino acids.

CDR3 in amino acids: CAIDTDREYNEQFF. For the CDR3, the DNA is TGTGCCATCGACACCGACAGGGAATACAATGAGCAGTTCTTC. The rearrangement links TRBV10-3 to TRBJ2-1; 7 bases fit TRBD1. The V gene's germline CDR1 is ENHRY and CDR2 SYGVKD. This CDR3 has 14 amino acids. J gave up 4 bases and V 8 bases, and 8 bases lay outside the gene matches.